This section outlines one TCR beta chain sequence together with its context. Germline values: CDR1 SNHLY, CDR2 FYNNEI. The CDR3 sequence is 15 residues long. Between the trimmed V and J ends, which lost 3 bases and 5 bases, there was a span of 11 bases. The data are from a study of blood T cell repertoires in COVID-19. Study details: T cells, B-cell-depleted T cells, or PBMCs provided the cDNA or gDNA that served as material.

Study processing details: Amplified reference gene primers provided the basis for estimating nucleated cell counts. TCRdb's copy holds only in-frame clones and misses some; the assay was immunoSEQ multiplex PCR. V, J and clone size reflect that table, while D and trimming were determined from the DNA. The data contain 70,000 or so clones, less than 95% of them singletons. This TCR was sampled from a young woman with acute or convalescent COVID-19. The genes are TRBV2 and TRBJ1-6, with D possibly being TRBD1 (6 bases). Sequencing was performed on peripheral blood. The CDR3 loop reads CASSDWTDNNSPLHF. DNA of the CDR3: TGTGCCAGCAGTGATTGGACAGACAATAATTCACCCCTCCACTTT.